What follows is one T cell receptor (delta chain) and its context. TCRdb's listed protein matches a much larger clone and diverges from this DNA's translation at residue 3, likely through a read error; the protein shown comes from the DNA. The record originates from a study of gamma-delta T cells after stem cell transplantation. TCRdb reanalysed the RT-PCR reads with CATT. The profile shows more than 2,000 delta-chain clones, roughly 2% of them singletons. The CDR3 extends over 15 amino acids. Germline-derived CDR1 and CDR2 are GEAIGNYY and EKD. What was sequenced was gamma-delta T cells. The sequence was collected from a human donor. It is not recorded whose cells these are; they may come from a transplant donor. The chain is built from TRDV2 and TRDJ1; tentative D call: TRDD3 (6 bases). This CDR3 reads CAYDTLGTKMDKLIF. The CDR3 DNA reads TGTGCCTATGACACGCTGGGGACCAAGATGGATAAACTCATCTTT.